Only one count was recorded for the clone carrying this TCR beta chain. The data were taken from a study of blood T cell repertoires in COVID-19. In the study overall: Specimens from acute and convalescent COVID-19 originated in the United States, Italy and Spain. The cDNA or gDNA used as material had been derived from T cells, B-cell-depleted T cells, or PBMCs.

The table came from immunoSEQ multiplex PCR; TCRdb's copy has only in-frame clones and leaves some out. The top ten hold around 20% of the sample, which has more than 70,000 clones, 86% seen once. Germline CDR1 LGHNT, CDR2 FRNRAP. The CDR3 has 18 amino acids. V trimming: 0 bases; J trimming: 1 base; junction bases outside the gene matches: 8. The J gene is TRBJ1-5, the V gene TRBV12-5, with 8 bases fitting TRBD1. The sample was peripheral blood. The origin of this receptor is a woman older than 75 with acute or convalescent COVID-19. The CDR3 coding sequence is TGTGCTAGTGGTTTGGTACTAGGCACAGGGGGAAGCAATCAGCCCCAGCATTTT. Its protein is CASGLVLGTGGSNQPQHF.